The 2 T cell receptor beta chains below were found in one sample sequenced in a study of shared clonotypes between healthy human individuals. Assay used: immunoSEQ multiplex PCR; TCRdb lists only in-frame clones, some missing. Seen here are 2 million to 2.5 million clones, around 93% observed once, and the top ten hold 0.37%. The specimen was naive CD4+ T cells from PBMCs. The subset here: CD45RA+ positively selected. The receptors stem from a man between 18 and 35 years old in good health. Some clones in this sample may be carry-over from other donors' samples.

This clone occurred once. The chain has TRBV15 and TRBJ2-5, with D tentatively TRBD1 (6 bases). CDR3 size: 13 residues. Trimming left V 6 bases short and J 4 bases short, with 12 bases between. Looked up from germline, CDR1 is LNHNV and CDR2 is YYDKDF (reference sequence). CDR3 amino acids: CATRGRGGETQYF. The CDR3 nucleotides are TGTGCCACCAGAGGGAGAGGGGGAGAGACCCAGTACTTC.

There are a few counts of this clone. The identical CDR3 is also encoded by other nucleotide sequences in the sample. The DNA for the CDR3 is TGTGCCAGTAGTATAACAGGGAATCAGCCCCAGCATTTT. Its protein is CASSITGNQPQHF. V gene TRBV19 combines with J gene TRBJ1-5; possibly TRBD1 for D (6 bases). Trimming took 2 bases from V and 4 from J, leaving 6 bases between them. This CDR3 has 13 amino acids. CDR1 and CDR2 (germline): LNHDA, SQIVND (reference sequence). The full variable domain, its missing parts supplied by reference TRBV19 and TRBJ1-5, is DGGITQSPKYLFRKEGQNVTLSCEQNLNHDAMYWYRQDPGQGLRLIYYSQIVNDFQKGDIAEGYSVSREKKESFPLTVTSAQKNPTAFYLCASSITGNQPQHFGDGTRLSIL.